One sample yielded the 26 T cell receptor beta chains listed below, sequenced in a study of beta chain features in type 1 diabetes. Study findings and constraints: Patients with Type 1 diabetes showed moderately but significantly shorter TCRB CDR3s in all four CD4+ subsets.

The study reverse transcribed the entire isolated RNA, so it sequenced expressed TCRB transcripts. The table came from immunoSEQ multiplex PCR; TCRdb's copy has only in-frame clones and leaves some out. This table has under 350,000 clones, roughly an eighth appearing once. These receptors have no identified antigens. The sequencing sample was made of naive CD4+ T cells from blood. The receptor set was obtained from a man aged 30 to 39 with type 1 diabetes.

The chain couples TRBV28 to TRBJ1-2; D remains ambiguous. Trimming shortened V by 6 bases and J by 4 bases, and 12 bases separated the two germline ends. Germline assignment: CDR1 MDHEN and CDR2 SYDVKM. The CDR3 runs to 13 residues. The CDR3 nucleotides read TGTGCCAGCAGCCCCAGGATCACCTATGGCTACACCTTC. It specifies CASSPRITYGYTF.

The chain couples TRBV18 to TRBJ2-7; D perhaps matches TRBD2 (6 bases). The CDR3 extends over 13 amino acids. CDR1 KGHSH and CDR2 LQKENI come from the germline V gene. Trimming stripped 1 base from V and 2 bases from J, with 6 bases between. Written as DNA, the CDR3 is TGTGCCAGCTCACCACAGCGGGCCTACGAGCAGTACTTC. Translating gives CASSPQRAYEQYF.

The chain joins TRBV7-8 to TRBJ1-5, with D possibly being TRBD1 (6 bases). CDR3 length: 12 amino acids. Trimming took 11 bases from V and 6 from J, leaving 14 bases between them. From germline, CDR1 is SGHVS and CDR2 FQNEAQ. Here the CDR3 reads CAVQGIGQPQHF. DNA of the CDR3: TGTGCCGTCCAGGGGATCGGTCAGCCCCAGCATTTT.

This clone appeared a few times. V usage is TRBV13 and J usage is TRBJ1-1, with TRBD1 identical over 8 bases. Germline CDR1 PRHDT, CDR2 FYEKMQ (reference sequence). Trimming removed 2 bases from V and 1 base from J; junction bases left unmatched: 3. The CDR3 extends over 15 amino acids. The CDR3 DNA follows: TGTGCCAGCAGCTTAAGGGGGACAGGGAACACTGAAGCTTTCTTT. Translation gives CASSLRGTGNTEAFF.

The chain carries TRBV29-1 and TRBJ1-1; D is unresolved. CDR3 size: 13 residues. V lost 7 bases and J 1 base, leaving 13 bases between the germline ends. Germline CDR1 reads SQVTM; CDR2 reads ANQGSEA. In DNA, the CDR3 is TGCAGCGGGAGACGGAACCCGAACACTGAAGCTTTCTTT. Protein product: CSGRRNPNTEAFF.

This clone has just a few counts. This chain links TRBV18 with TRBJ1-1; 7 bases map to TRBD1. V lost 6 bases, J lost 6 bases, and 13 bases stayed unmatched. In germline, CDR1 is KGHSH, CDR2 LQKENI. The CDR3 consists of 15 residues. CDR3 region: CASSPLRGQTPEAFF. The CDR3 coding sequence is TGTGCCAGCTCCCCCCTCCGGGGACAGACCCCTGAAGCTTTCTTT.

Written as DNA, the CDR3 is TGTGCCAGCACCTCACTCGGGGACACTGAAGCTTTCTTT. Translation gives CASTSLGDTEAFF. This chain links TRBV25-1 with TRBJ1-1, with D unclear. CDR1 is MGHDK and CDR2 is SYGVNS in the germline V gene. Trimming pared 7 bases from V and 3 bases from J, leaving 12 bases between. The CDR3 is 13 amino acids.

This chain joins TRBV5-1 and TRBJ2-5; 8 nucleotides match TRBD1. In germline, CDR1 is SGHRS, CDR2 YFSETQ. V dropped 4 bases and J dropped 3; count of bases not matched to a gene: 2. CDR3 size: 13 residues. CDR3 coding DNA: TGCGCCAGCAGCCGGACAGGGAAAGAGACCCAGTACTTC. This sequence encodes CASSRTGKETQYF.

This clone showed up just a few times. The sample carries other DNA sequences with the same CDR3. The J gene is TRBJ2-7, the V gene TRBV28; maybe TRBD1 (6 bases). The V gene's germline CDR1 is MDHEN and CDR2 SYDVKM. The CDR3 has 12 amino acids. Trimming took 6 bases from V and 3 from J, leaving 9 bases between them. In DNA, the CDR3 is TGTGCCAGCAGCCTAGGGGGCTACGAGCAGTACTTC. It specifies CASSLGGYEQYF.

This clone was seen a handful of times. The gene calls are TRBV7-2 and TRBJ2-7, with D tentatively TRBD2 (6 bases). The CDR3 runs to 13 residues. The germline V gene encodes CDR1 SGHTA and CDR2 FQGNSA. The chain's CDR3 is CAAARAGSYEQYF. The CDR3 DNA sequence: TGTGCGGCAGCCCGAGCGGGTAGCTACGAGCAGTACTTC.

This clone has a handful of counts. The chain uses TRBV28 and TRBJ2-7; D not resolved. The length of the CDR3 is 14 residues. The V end lost 2 bases, the J end lost 0 bases, and 8 bases lay between the germline ends. From germline, CDR1 is MDHEN and CDR2 SYDVKM. In DNA form, the CDR3 reads TGTGCCAGCAGTTTAGGCATCTTCTCCTACGAGCAGTACTTC. Its translation is CASSLGIFSYEQYF.

This clone turned up a few times. The chain is built from TRBV19 and TRBJ2-1; D not resolved. V dropped 5 bases and J dropped 10 bases, with 12 bases sitting between them. Germline CDR1 and CDR2: LNHDA and SQIVND (reference sequence). This CDR3 is built from 12 residues. CDR3 bases: TGTGCCAGTAGTCCGCTATCACGGGAGCAGTTCTTC. Its translation: CASSPLSREQFF.

This clone was observed a few times. This chain links TRBV2 with TRBJ2-6; 7 nucleotides align to TRBD2. Germline V gene lookup returns CDR1 SNHLY and CDR2 FYNNEI. The CDR3 spans 16 residues. Trimming took 6 bases from V and 4 from J; bases not matched to a gene: 9. The DNA of the CDR3 is TGTGCCAGCAGAGGGGCGGGAGTAGGAGGGGCCAACGTCCTGACTTTC. As protein: CASRGAGVGGANVLTF.

This clone has more than one count but fewer than ten. The chain combines TRBV5-4 with TRBJ1-2; D remains unclear. CDR1 and CDR2 (germline): SGHNT, YYREEE (reference sequence). V was shortened by 0 bases and J by 8 bases, with 11 bases between the two germline ends. There are 13 residues in the CDR3. The CDR3 sequence is CASSLDGGGGYTF. The CDR3 DNA is TGTGCCAGCAGCTTGGACGGCGGAGGAGGCTACACCTTC.

The chain carries TRBV5-1 and TRBJ2-5; TRBD1 aligns across 7 bases. The V gene end was trimmed by 2 bases and the J gene end by 0 bases; junction bases not matched to a gene: 1. The CDR3 spans 14 residues. Germline-derived CDR1 and CDR2 are SGHRS and YFSETQ. CDR3 sequence (DNA): TGCGCCAGCAGCTTCGGGACAGACCAAGAGACCCAGTACTTC. As protein: CASSFGTDQETQYF. Using reference TRBV5-1 and TRBJ2-5 for the parts outside the CDR3, the full variable domain is KAGVTQTPRYLIKTRGQQVTLSCSPISGHRSVSWYQQTPGQGLQFLFEYFSETQRNKGNFPGRFSGRQFSNSRSEMNVSTLELGDSALYLCASSFGTDQETQYFGPGTRLLVL.

This clone was observed a handful of times. The chain joins TRBV29-1 to TRBJ2-3; the match to TRBD2 covers 11 bases. The CDR3 length is 14 residues. The V and J ends lost 7 bases and 2 bases, in that order; junction bases with no gene match: 5. CDR1 SQVTM and CDR2 ANQGSEA come from the germline V gene. The CDR3: CSGLAGGPTDTQYF. The CDR3 bases are TGCAGCGGCTTAGCGGGAGGGCCCACAGATACGCAGTATTTT.

This clone has just a few counts. The chain uses TRBV4-2 and TRBJ1-1; D not resolved. Germline V lookup: CDR1 LGHNA, CDR2 YNFKEQ. The CDR3 is made up of 17 amino acids. V shed 3 bases and J shed 0 bases, with 17 bases lying between them. This CDR3 reads CASSQTKAGHMNTEAFF. The DNA for the CDR3 is TGTGCCAGCAGCCAGACCAAGGCGGGTCACATGAACACTGAAGCTTTCTTT.

The genes are TRBV19 and TRBJ1-1; 9 nucleotides line up with TRBD1. Germline V gene lookup returns CDR1 LNHDA and CDR2 SQIVND (reference sequence). V trimming: 3 bases; J trimming: 5 bases; junction bases outside the gene matches: 4. CDR3 length equals 14 residues. DNA of the CDR3: TGTGCCAGTAGTATCACCGGACAGGGGACTGAAGCTTTCTTT. This encodes CASSITGQGTEAFF.

This sequence joins TRBV28 and TRBJ2-7; 12 bases are a match to TRBD2. CDR1 and CDR2 from the germline V gene are MDHEN and SYDVKM. This CDR3 is 14 amino acids long. V gave up 5 bases and J gave up 6 bases; unmatched junction bases: 5. CDR3 nucleotide sequence: TGTGCCAGCAGTGCCACTAGCGGGAGGCGCGAGCAGTACTTC. Amino acid sequence: CASSATSGRREQYF.

This clone was seen only a few times. V is TRBV5-4 and J is TRBJ2-5, with 8 bases that match TRBD1. Trimming cost V 1 base and J 1 base; bases outside gene matches: 3. Germline V gene sequence: CDR1 SGHNT, CDR2 YYREEE (reference sequence). This CDR3 contains 15 residues. The CDR3 region has the DNA TGTGCCAGCAGCTTGCGTACAGGGGGCCAAGAGACCCAGTACTTC. Translated: CASSLRTGGQETQYF.

The rearrangement joins TRBV5-1 to TRBJ2-7; 9 nucleotides agree with TRBD2. V trimming: 0 bases; J trimming: 7 bases; junction bases outside the gene matches: 5. Germline CDR1 and CDR2: SGHRS and YFSETQ. This CDR3 contains 14 residues. The CDR3: CASSLDSGSDEQYF. The CDR3 bases are TGCGCCAGCAGCTTGGATAGCGGGAGCGATGAGCAGTACTTC.

The chain combines TRBV28 with TRBJ2-7; 8 nucleotides align to TRBD2. There are 14 residues in the CDR3. Trimming took 7 bases from V and 2 from J; bases not matched to a gene: 7. Germline CDR1 and CDR2: MDHEN and SYDVKM. The CDR3 DNA reads TGTGCCAGCAAAGTTCCGGGGGGGGCCTACGAGCAGTACTTC. As protein: CASKVPGGAYEQYF.

This clone has only a few counts. The chain employs TRBV4-2 and TRBJ1-4; 9 nucleotides agree with TRBD1. J lost 6 bases, V lost 0 bases, and 8 bases had no gene match. The CDR3 has 17 residues. CDR1 is LGHNA, CDR2 YNFKEQ, per germline. The CDR3, as DNA: TGTGCCAGCAGCCAAGATCCCAGCGGGACAGGGTATGAAAAACTGTTTTTT. Its protein product is CASSQDPSGTGYEKLFF.

The gene calls are TRBV15 and TRBJ2-7, with 7 bases lining up with TRBD1. The trim removed 2 bases at V and 2 bases at J, leaving 9 bases unmatched. The germline CDR1 and CDR2 sequences are LNHNV and YYDKDF (reference sequence). The CDR3 is made up of 16 amino acids. The CDR3 loop reads CATSRQTGVGTYEQYF. The CDR3 nucleotides are TGTGCCACCAGCAGACAAACAGGGGTGGGGACCTACGAGCAGTACTTC.

This clone was found a few times. The gene calls are TRBV2 and TRBJ2-7; 7 bases align to TRBD2. V lost 6 bases and J lost 0; bases outside the gene matches: 5. Germline CDR1 SNHLY, CDR2 FYNNEI. The CDR3 sequence is 14 residues long. CDR3 amino acids: CASRGDYASYEQYF. CDR3 DNA: TGTGCCAGCAGGGGGGACTATGCCTCCTACGAGCAGTACTTC.

The chain links TRBV27 to TRBJ2-5; a weak D match, TRBD2 (5 bases). Trimming left V 3 bases short and J 4 bases short, with 12 bases between. The length of the CDR3 is 14 residues. From germline, CDR1 is MNHEY and CDR2 SMNVEV (reference sequence). The CDR3 region is CASSLNARGETQYF. CDR3 nucleotides: TGTGCCAGCAGTTTGAACGCCCGGGGAGAGACCCAGTACTTC.